One sample yielded the 26 T cell receptor beta chains listed below, sequenced in a study of cytomegalovirus exposure and HLA in healthy donors. TCRdb's copy holds only in-frame clones and misses some; the assay was immunoSEQ multiplex PCR. The sample records around 200,000 clones, roughly 81% being singletons. The sequenced sample was PBMCs. These receptors all come from a woman in her 30s in good health and CMV-seronegative.

The chain has TRBV29-1 and TRBJ2-1, with 7 positions matching TRBD1. Germline CDR1 reads SQVTM; CDR2 reads ANQGSEA. CDR3 length: 13 residues. V trimming: 6 bases; J trimming: 7 bases; junction bases outside the gene matches: 9. CDR3 sequence: CSVGTGEWNEQFF. Written as DNA, the CDR3 is TGCAGCGTAGGAACAGGGGAGTGGAATGAGCAGTTCTTC.

This chain links TRBV30 with TRBJ2-7, with D tentatively TRBD1 (5 bases). The germline V gene encodes CDR1 GTSNPN and CDR2 SVGIG (reference sequence). The germline V and J ends were trimmed by 8 bases and 0 bases, with 14 bases remaining between them. The CDR3 has 13 amino acids. The CDR3 DNA follows: TGTGCCCAGACGCAGGGCAACTCCTACGAGCAGTACTTC. Its translation is CAQTQGNSYEQYF.

The CDR3 bases are TGTGCCAGCTCACCGTCAGGGGTAGGAGAAAAACTGTTTTTT. Residues: CASSPSGVGEKLFF. This chain joins TRBV18 and TRBJ1-4, with a weak D call TRBD1 (6 bases). This CDR3 has 14 residues. Germline V gives CDR1 KGHSH, CDR2 LQKENI. Trimming took 3 bases from V and 8 from J, leaving 13 bases between them.

This clone was seen a handful of times. The chain joins TRBV5-4 to TRBJ1-2; 9 bases align to TRBD1. The ends lost 4 bases at V and 3 bases at J; junction bases unmatched: 4. Looked up from germline, CDR1 is SGHNT and CDR2 is YYREEE (reference sequence). This CDR3 is built from 14 residues. The CDR3: CASSMTGGDYGYTF. The CDR3 coding sequence is TGTGCCAGCAGCATGACAGGGGGTGACTATGGCTACACCTTC.

The CDR3 bases are TGTGCCAGTAGTCCGACCGGGACAGACGTGAACGAGCAGTACTTC. It yields the protein CASSPTGTDVNEQYF. The gene calls are TRBV19 and TRBJ2-7; 7 positions match TRBD1. The length of the CDR3 is 15 residues. In germline, CDR1 is LNHDA, CDR2 SQIVND (reference sequence). V lost 5 bases, J lost 5 bases, and 12 bases stayed unmatched.

This clone was seen once. The chain is built from TRBV29-1 and TRBJ1-4, with 9 bases matching TRBD1. The germline CDR1 and CDR2 sequences are SQVTM and ANQGSEA. CDR3 length: 13 residues. Trimming removed 4 bases from V and 8 bases from J; junction bases left unmatched: 5. The CDR3 coding sequence is TGCAGCGTTGGGGACAGGGTAAACGAAAAACTGTTTTTT. Translating it yields CSVGDRVNEKLFF.

The V call is TRBV10-1, the J call TRBJ2-3; D perhaps matches TRBD2 (6 bases). V was clipped by 4 bases and J by 2 bases, with 13 bases between them. The germline gives CDR1 WNHNN, CDR2 SYGVQD (reference sequence). This CDR3 spans 15 amino acids. Here the CDR3 reads CASSGASVNTDTQYF. The CDR3 nucleotides read TGCGCCAGCAGTGGGGCTAGCGTCAACACAGATACGCAGTATTTT.

The CDR3 DNA is TGTGCCAGCAGTTATGGACAGGGAAATCAGCCCCAGCATTTT. Protein sequence: CASSYGQGNQPQHF. V gene TRBV6-1 combines with J gene TRBJ1-5; 8 nucleotides align to TRBD1. The CDR3 is 14 residues long. CDR1 is MNHNS and CDR2 is SASEGT in the germline V gene. V gave up 5 bases and J gave up 4 bases; unmatched junction bases: 4.

The chain carries TRBV5-6 and TRBJ1-5; 8 bases line up with TRBD1. The V and J ends lost 5 bases and 5 bases, in that order; junction bases with no gene match: 9. This CDR3 is built from 15 residues. CDR1 is SGHDT, CDR2 YYEEEE, per germline. In DNA form, the CDR3 reads TGTGCCAGCAGTCACCGGGACAGGAGGGATCAGCCCCAGCATTTT. Translating gives CASSHRDRRDQPQHF.

This sequence joins TRBV10-2 and TRBJ1-5; no definite D call. The CDR3 is 16 residues long. CDR1 WSHSY and CDR2 SAAADI come from the germline V gene. Trimming left V 2 bases short and J 0 bases short, with 11 bases between. This CDR3 reads CASSEMGSGSNQPQHF. For the CDR3, the DNA is TGCGCCAGCAGTGAGATGGGGAGTGGTAGCAATCAGCCCCAGCATTTT.

V is TRBV14 and J is TRBJ1-1; D perhaps matches TRBD1 (5 bases). This CDR3 is built from 15 residues. Deletions cut 0 bases from V and 6 bases from J, with 14 bases between. Germline CDR1 reads SGHDN; CDR2 reads FVKESK. The chain's CDR3 is CASSQDTQGIPEAFF. Written as DNA, the CDR3 is TGTGCCAGCAGCCAAGATACCCAGGGAATACCTGAAGCTTTCTTT.

Regarding this clone: In the same sample, other DNA sequences code for this CDR3. This rearrangement joins TRBV9 to TRBJ2-5, with TRBD1 matching over 8 bases. Trimming at V came to 0 bases and at J to 4 bases, leaving 8 bases not matched to a gene. This CDR3 has 16 amino acids. Germline loops: CDR1 SGDLS, CDR2 YYNGEE. The CDR3, as DNA: TGTGCCAGCAGCGTAGCAGGGGGCTTGGTGCGAGAGACCCAGTACTTC. Its translation is CASSVAGGLVRETQYF.

This chain links TRBV7-3 with TRBJ2-3; 9 nucleotides agree with TRBD2. V lost 0 bases, J lost 5 bases, and 6 bases stayed unmatched. This CDR3 has 16 residues. The germline gives CDR1 SGHTA, CDR2 FQGTGA. The CDR3 nucleotides read TGTGCCAGCAGCTTAACCAGCGGGGGGCTGGGAGATACGCAGTATTTT. Its translation is CASSLTSGGLGDTQYF.

The chain links TRBV27 to TRBJ2-7, with D perhaps matching TRBD2 (6 bases). Trimming cost V 2 bases and J 6 bases, with 14 bases left between them. The CDR3 totals 14 residues. The V gene's germline CDR1 is MNHEY and CDR2 SMNVEV (reference sequence). CDR3 DNA sequence: TGTGCCAGCAGTTTAACGGGAGAACGGGGCGAGCAGTACTTC. This encodes CASSLTGERGEQYF.

The chain employs TRBV9 and TRBJ1-4; 7 positions match TRBD1. Germline V lookup: CDR1 SGDLS, CDR2 YYNGEE. The CDR3 covers 16 residues. V was pared by 4 bases and J by 3 bases, with 9 bases of the junction left unmatched. The CDR3 here is CASSIRTGAPNEKLFF. DNA of the CDR3: TGTGCCAGCAGCATTCGAACAGGGGCACCTAATGAAAAACTGTTTTTT. Looking up the rest from reference TRBV9 and TRBJ1-4 gives the full variable domain: DSGVTQTPKHLITATGQRVTLRCSPRSGDLSVYWYQQSLDQGLQFLIQYYNGEERAKGNILERFSAQQFPDLHSELNLSSLELGDSALYFCASSIRTGAPNEKLFFGSGTQLSVL.

This rearrangement joins TRBV7-9 to TRBJ1-2, with 9 bases identical to TRBD1. J lost 8 bases, V lost 5 bases, and 9 bases had no gene match. Germline V lookup: CDR1 SEHNR, CDR2 FQNEAQ (reference sequence). The CDR3 sequence is 14 residues long. In nucleotides, the CDR3 is TGTGCCAGCAGCATAAAAACAGGGGGCAAAGGCTACACCTTC. Translation: CASSIKTGGKGYTF.

This clone has a single count. The J gene is TRBJ2-1, the V gene TRBV29-1; 8 bases line up with TRBD2. Germline V gives CDR1 SQVTM, CDR2 ANQGSEA. Losses at the gene ends were 6 bases for V and 0 bases for J; bases not matched to a gene: 10. CDR3 length equals 16 residues. Here the CDR3 DNA reads TGCAGCGTCCGCCGGGGGGGACCGAGCTCCTACAATGAGCAGTTCTTC. This encodes CSVRRGGPSSYNEQFF.

The rearrangement uses TRBV5-4 and TRBJ2-7; 9 bases fit TRBD1. Per germline, CDR1 SGHNT and CDR2 YYREEE (reference sequence). CDR3 length: 17 amino acids. With 3 bases clipped from V and 2 bases from J, the junction kept 12 bases outside the gene matches. CDR3 nucleotides: TGTGCCAGCAGCTCCTTCCCGCGGACAGGGGAAGCCTACGAGCAGTACTTC. It yields the protein CASSSFPRTGEAYEQYF.

This chain uses TRBV30 with TRBJ2-3; weak D call: TRBD2 (6 bases). CDR3 length: 16 residues. The V gene lost 5 bases and the J gene lost 1 base, with 19 bases spanning the gap. Germline CDR1 reads GTSNPN; CDR2 reads SVGIG (reference sequence). Here the CDR3 reads CAWDDWFSGRTDTQYF. The CDR3 DNA sequence: TGTGCCTGGGACGACTGGTTTAGCGGCCGCACAGATACGCAGTATTTT.

This clone was counted once. The V and J genes are TRBV25-1 and TRBJ1-5, with unresolved D. The CDR3 is made up of 14 amino acids. The V gene's germline CDR1 is MGHDK and CDR2 SYGVNS. Trimming stripped 1 base from V and 5 bases from J, with 9 bases between. The CDR3: CASSEWGDHQPQHF. As DNA, the CDR3 is TGTGCCAGCAGTGAATGGGGAGATCATCAGCCCCAGCATTTT.

This clone has only a few counts. The chain has TRBV5-4 and TRBJ1-2, with D possibly matching TRBD1 (6 bases). V dropped 1 base and J dropped 8 bases, with 21 bases sitting between them. The CDR3 length is 16 residues. Germline loops: CDR1 SGHNT, CDR2 YYREEE (reference sequence). CDR3 bases: TGTGCCAGCAGCTTGTGGGCGGACAACTACAGGGACGGCTACACCTTC. Its translation is CASSLWADNYRDGYTF.

CDR3 sequence (DNA): TGCGCCAGCAGCCTCATCGCGGCGGATCCGGCGGAGCTGTTTTTT. It yields the protein CASSLIAADPAELFF. The rearrangement uses TRBV5-1 and TRBJ2-2; D is unresolved. Germline loops: CDR1 SGHRS, CDR2 YFSETQ. The CDR3 sequence is 15 residues long. The ends were cut back, 4 bases at V and 10 bases at J, with 20 bases in the middle.

The chain is built from TRBV6-1 and TRBJ2-7; D perhaps matches TRBD2 (6 bases). Between the trimmed V and J ends, which lost 7 bases and 6 bases, there was a span of 16 bases. This CDR3 is 13 amino acids long. Germline CDR1 reads MNHNS; CDR2 reads SASEGT. The CDR3 spells CASKKEGIGEQYF. CDR3 nucleotide sequence: TGTGCCAGCAAAAAGGAGGGGATCGGCGAGCAGTACTTC.

The V and J genes are TRBV13 and TRBJ2-1; TRBD2 might be the D (5 bases). In germline, CDR1 is PRHDT, CDR2 FYEKMQ (reference sequence). The CDR3 consists of 13 residues. V lost 0 bases and J lost 7, with 7 bases in between. CDR3 DNA sequence: TGTGCCAGCAGCTTAGGCCGGGGTAATGAGCAGTTCTTC. It codes for CASSLGRGNEQFF.

The gene calls are TRBV30 and TRBJ2-7; D unresolved. CDR3 length equals 12 residues. The V end was cut by 2 bases, the J end by 3 bases, with 8 bases between. The germline CDR1 and CDR2 sequences are GTSNPN and SVGIG (reference sequence). CDR3: CAWSQQNYEQYF. CDR3 nucleotides: TGTGCCTGGAGTCAACAGAACTACGAGCAGTACTTC.

This chain links TRBV5-1 with TRBJ1-1; 9 bases map to TRBD1. V shed 4 bases, J shed 5 bases, and the junction held 6 bases outside the gene matches. Germline values: CDR1 SGHRS, CDR2 YFSETQ. The CDR3 sequence is 14 residues long. The chain's CDR3 is CASSAGQGLTEAFF. The CDR3 DNA reads as TGCGCCAGCAGCGCCGGACAGGGGTTGACTGAAGCTTTCTTT.